This TCR beta chain was obtained from a study of cytomegalovirus exposure and HLA in healthy donors. Regarding this clone: Its antigen is undetermined.

Regarding donors, all were healthy bone marrow donors. Donors counted as nominally healthy when sampled, yet unrecorded immune exposures were likely. With 60 Vbeta and 13 Jbeta primers, the PCR was carried out. Here immunoSEQ multiplex PCR was the method, and the copy in TCRdb shows in-frame clones only, minus some. The table lists about 140,000 clones, approximately 61% of them singletons. General study points: For presence/absence analyses, sequencing depth was assumed to be roughly uniform across donors.

The sequenced sample was PBMCs. This TCR derives from a human donor in good health.

CDR3 coding DNA: TGCGCCAGCAGCCCGAGGGTCGGCACTTACGAGCAGTACTTC. Its translation: CASSPRVGTYEQYF. This chain uses TRBV4-3 with TRBJ2-7; maybe TRBD2 (5 bases). Germline V gene sequence: CDR1 LGHNA, CDR2 YSLEER. Trimming left V 4 bases short and J 4 bases short, with 14 bases between. This CDR3 has 14 residues.